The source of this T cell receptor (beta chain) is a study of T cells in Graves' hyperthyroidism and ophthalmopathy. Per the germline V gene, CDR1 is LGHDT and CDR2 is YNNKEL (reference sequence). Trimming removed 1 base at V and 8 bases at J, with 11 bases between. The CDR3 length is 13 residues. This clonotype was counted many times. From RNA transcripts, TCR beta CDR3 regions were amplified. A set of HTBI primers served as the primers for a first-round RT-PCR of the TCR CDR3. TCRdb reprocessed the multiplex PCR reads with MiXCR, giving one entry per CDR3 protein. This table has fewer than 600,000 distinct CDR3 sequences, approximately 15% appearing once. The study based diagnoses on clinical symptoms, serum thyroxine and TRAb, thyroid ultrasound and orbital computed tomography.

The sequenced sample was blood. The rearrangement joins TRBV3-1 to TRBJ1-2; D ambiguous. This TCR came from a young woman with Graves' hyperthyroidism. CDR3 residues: CASSQGESRGYTF. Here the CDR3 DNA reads TGTGCCAGCAGCCAAGGCGAGTCCCGCGGCTACACCTTC.